These 9 T cell receptor beta chains came from one sample sequenced in a study of PD-1 blockade in classical Hodgkin lymphoma. Measured with immunoSEQ multiplex PCR; TCRdb has only the in-frame clones, and not every one. The profile covers about 97,000 clones, with roughly 84% appearing a single time and 12% taken by the ten largest. Patients all relapsed after autologous stem cell transplantation, and there was variation in brentuximab vedotin exposure. Sequenced material: peripheral blood mononuclear cells (PBMCs), taken at baseline. These receptors were collected from a human donor with classical Hodgkin lymphoma.

The V gene is TRBV9, the J gene TRBJ2-7; perhaps D is TRBD1 or TRBD2 (5 bases each). Trimming removed 3 bases at V and 6 bases at J, with 16 bases between. CDR3 length equals 14 residues. Germline values: CDR1 SGDLS, CDR2 YYNGEE. The DNA of the CDR3 is TGTGCCAGCAGCGAATCCGGGGCGGCGGGCGAGCAGTACTTC. This encodes CASSESGAAGEQYF.

The chain uses TRBV4-1 and TRBJ2-1; 11 nucleotides line up with TRBD2. Germline V gene data show CDR1 as MGHRA and CDR2 as YSYEKL. The CDR3 contains 18 residues. The J segment lost 2 bases and the V segment lost 3 bases, leaving 9 bases of the junction unmatched. The DNA of the CDR3 is TGCGCCAGCAGCCATAGGACTAGCGGGCCAATGACCTACAATGAGCAGTTCTTC. Encoded protein: CASSHRTSGPMTYNEQFF.

This clone was seen a single time. The chain links TRBV19 to TRBJ2-7; 9 nucleotides line up with TRBD1. The CDR3 runs 14 residues. Germline V gene data show CDR1 as LNHDA and CDR2 as SQIVND (reference sequence). Unmatched junction bases numbered 7, after V lost 3 bases and J lost 7 bases. The CDR3 DNA reads TGTGCCAGTAGTATGGTACAGGGGGCGCGGGAGCAGTACTTC. Translating it yields CASSMVQGAREQYF.

The J gene is TRBJ2-2, the V gene TRBV4-2; TRBD1 agrees at 12 bases. This CDR3 has 18 residues. Germline V gene data show CDR1 as LGHNA and CDR2 as YNFKEQ. V lost 3 bases and J lost 5; bases outside the gene matches: 10. The CDR3 DNA reads TGTGCCAGCAGCCAGGCCGGGACAGGGGGCGCGGGGACCGGGGAGCTGTTTTTT. It is translated as CASSQAGTGGAGTGELFF.

The chain links TRBV4-2 to TRBJ2-3, with 10 nucleotides matching TRBD2. V shed 1 base and J 6 bases; nucleotides not matched to a gene: 7. CDR1 LGHNA and CDR2 YNFKEQ come from the germline V gene. CDR3 length: 16 residues. CDR3: CASSQVFEREGDTQYF. CDR3 DNA: TGTGCCAGCAGCCAAGTCTTTGAGCGGGAGGGCGATACGCAGTATTTT.

This chain joins TRBV7-2 and TRBJ2-4, with D uncertain. V lost 5 bases to trimming and J lost 6 bases, with 5 bases between them. CDR1 is SGHTA and CDR2 is FQGNSA in the germline V gene. The CDR3 sequence is 11 residues long. The DNA of the CDR3 is TGTGCCAGCAGCAATGGAAACATTCAGTACTTC. Translation gives CASSNGNIQYF.

The chain recombines TRBV5-6 with TRBJ1-3; TRBD1 is a possible D gene (6 bases). The germline gives CDR1 SGHDT, CDR2 YYEEEE. The CDR3 sequence is 15 residues long. Trimming shortened V by 6 bases and J by 0 bases, and 13 bases separated the two germline ends. The CDR3 sequence: CASTADRYSGNTIYF. CDR3 in DNA: TGTGCCAGCACCGCGGACAGATACTCTGGAAACACCATATATTTT.

This sequence joins TRBV5-1 and TRBJ1-1, with 8 positions matching TRBD1. Germline assignment: CDR1 SGHRS and CDR2 YFSETQ. The CDR3 runs to 14 residues. After removal of 3 bases from V and 3 bases from J, the junction contained 4 bases not matched to a gene. The CDR3 sequence: CASSSLGQDTEAFF. The CDR3 nucleotides are TGCGCCAGCAGCTCCCTGGGACAGGACACTGAAGCTTTCTTT.

The CDR3 here is CASSLGLAGVETQYF. For the CDR3, the DNA is TGTGCCAGCAGCTTGGGACTAGCGGGGGTAGAGACCCAGTACTTC. The chain is built from TRBV5-6 and TRBJ2-5; TRBD2 agrees at 12 bases. J lost 4 bases, V lost 0 bases, and 1 base had no gene match. There are 15 residues in the CDR3. CDR1 is SGHDT and CDR2 is YYEEEE in the germline V gene.